This TCR beta chain is from a study of OX40 agonist ivuxolimab in advanced cancers. The V segment lost 4 bases and the J segment 1 base; nucleotides outside the gene matches: 8. The CDR3 runs to 16 residues. The table came from immunoSEQ multiplex PCR; TCRdb's copy has only in-frame clones and leaves some out. The sample holds about 100,000 clones, approximately 90% seen once. Sequenced here: CD4+ or CD8+ T cells sorted from blood, sampled in a trial of the OX40 agonist ivuxolimab. This sequence joins TRBV5-7 and TRBJ1-5; 7 bases line up with TRBD1. TRBV5-7 is reported as an ORF; its role is uncertain. The source of this sequence is an adult with an advanced solid tumor such as melanoma, head and neck, liver or kidney cancer. The CDR3 region is CASSSFGTESNQPQHF. The CDR3 DNA reads as TGTGCCAGCAGCAGCTTCGGGACAGAAAGCAATCAGCCCCAGCATTTT.